This TCR beta chain was obtained from a study of shared clonotypes between healthy human individuals. Study background: Researchers drew samples from a couple of women and three men aged 18 to 49.

CDR3 length: 15 amino acids. Per the germline V gene, CDR1 is SGDLS and CDR2 is YYNGEE. V trimming: 4 bases; J trimming: 4 bases; junction bases outside the gene matches: 6. Findings and limits, study-wide: An expected dependence of interdonor clonotype sharing on sequencing depth was noted.

Regarding this clone: Its antigen is unidentified.

200 ng DNA, around 30,000 T cell genomes, went into each sorted-subset replicate PCR. Produced via immunoSEQ multiplex PCR; TCRdb's table is partial and in-frame only. Of millions of clones listed, just over 90% were seen once; the top ten hold 0.39%. The TCR comes from a man younger than 35 in good health. Some clones in this sample may be carry-over from other donors' samples. The source material was naive CD4+ T cells from PBMCs. Regarding subset: CD45RA+ positively selected. This rearrangement joins TRBV9 to TRBJ1-1; 11 positions match TRBD1. The CDR3 coding sequence is TGTGCCAGCAGCCTTCAGGGGACAGGGGGCACTGAAGCTTTCTTT. Amino acids: CASSLQGTGGTEAFF.